What follows are 6 T cell receptor beta chains derived from one specimen sequenced in a study of T cells in Graves' hyperthyroidism and ophthalmopathy. The CDR3 regions of TCR beta were amplified from RNA transcripts. The HTBI primer set was used in a first-round RT-PCR of the TCR CDR3. TCRdb passed the multiplex PCR reads through MiXCR, listing each CDR3 protein once. The table includes some 700,000 distinct CDR3 sequences, roughly 17% detected once. The sequencing sample was made of blood. These receptors originate from a man aged 45-65 years with Graves' hyperthyroidism.

This clonotype appeared a few times. The chain uses TRBV19 and TRBJ1-1; 10 nucleotides align to TRBD1. J gave up 6 bases and V 3 bases, and 1 base lay outside the gene matches. The CDR3 contains 13 residues. Looked up from germline, CDR1 is LNHDA and CDR2 is SQIVND (reference sequence). The CDR3 DNA follows: TGTGCCAGTAGTATCGGACAGGGGGCTGAAGCTTTCTTT. It encodes CASSIGQGAEAFF.

This clonotype was counted ten times or more. The chain uses TRBV19 and TRBJ1-1, with D possibly matching TRBD1 (6 bases). Trimming removed 10 bases from V and 0 bases from J, with 18 bases in between. CDR3 length: 15 amino acids. Per germline, CDR1 LNHDA and CDR2 SQIVND (reference sequence). CDR3 DNA: TGTGCCACCACAAGGAGGGGGGAACTGAACACTGAAGCTTTCTTT. Translation gives CATTRRGELNTEAFF.

This clonotype occurred many times. J is TRBJ2-5 and V is TRBV7-8; 8 bases fit TRBD1. CDR1 and CDR2 (germline): SGHVS, FQNEAQ. This CDR3 contains 15 residues. J lost 2 bases, V lost 3 bases, and 5 bases had no gene match. The CDR3: CASSLSTGGQETQYF. The CDR3 nucleotides are TGTGCCAGCAGCTTGTCTACAGGGGGACAAGAGACCCAGTACTTC.

The table lists this clonotype with many counts. V and J are TRBV18 and TRBJ1-6; 9 nucleotides line up with TRBD1. Germline V CDR1 and CDR2: KGHSH, LQKENI. Losses at the gene ends were 3 bases for V and 7 bases for J; bases not matched to a gene: 4. This CDR3 has 15 amino acids. CDR3 bases: TGTGCCAGCTCACCCCCGGACAGGGGAAATTCACCCCTCCACTTT. It specifies CASSPPDRGNSPLHF.

This chain joins TRBV28 and TRBJ1-5, with D maybe TRBD1 (5 bases). The CDR3 loop spans 15 amino acids. Trimming stripped 6 bases from V and 3 bases from J, with 15 bases between. Looked up from germline, CDR1 is MDHEN and CDR2 is SYDVKM. This CDR3 reads CASRGPRRINQPQHF. The CDR3 DNA sequence: TGTGCCAGCAGGGGGCCGCGACGGATCAATCAGCCCCAGCATTTT.

V usage is TRBV6-1 and J usage is TRBJ2-3; D call uncertain. CDR3 length equals 14 residues. The V end was cut by 5 bases, the J end by 3 bases, with 12 bases between. Looked up from germline, CDR1 is MNHNS and CDR2 is SASEGT. The CDR3 bases are TGTGCCAGCAGTCCCCGGCCCCGTACAGATACGCAGTATTTT. Its translation is CASSPRPRTDTQYF.